This T cell receptor (beta chain) derives from a study of shared clonotypes between healthy human individuals. Only CD45RO-negative cells positively selected for CCR7 counted as naive CD8 cells, so terminally differentiated effector memory CD45RA+ cells were excluded. Per the authors' pipeline: ImmunoSEQ yielded junction-only sequences lacking quality scores, so filtering differed. Measured with immunoSEQ multiplex PCR; TCRdb has only the in-frame clones, and not every one. The V and J calls and clone size are taken from that table; D and trimming were inferred from the DNA. The sample contains around 560,000 clones, approximately 95% of which appear only once. V was pared by 6 bases and J by 0 bases, with 11 bases between. Germline CDR1 reads MDHEN; CDR2 reads SYDVKM. The CDR3 has 14 residues.

What was sequenced was naive CD8+ T cells sorted from blood. The V call is TRBV28, the J call TRBJ1-2; D perhaps matches TRBD1 (6 bases). This sequence originates from a woman in her 30s in good health. CDR3 nucleotides: TGTGCCAGCAGCAGGGGTCGAGCTAACTATGGCTACACCTTC. It codes for CASSRGRANYGYTF.